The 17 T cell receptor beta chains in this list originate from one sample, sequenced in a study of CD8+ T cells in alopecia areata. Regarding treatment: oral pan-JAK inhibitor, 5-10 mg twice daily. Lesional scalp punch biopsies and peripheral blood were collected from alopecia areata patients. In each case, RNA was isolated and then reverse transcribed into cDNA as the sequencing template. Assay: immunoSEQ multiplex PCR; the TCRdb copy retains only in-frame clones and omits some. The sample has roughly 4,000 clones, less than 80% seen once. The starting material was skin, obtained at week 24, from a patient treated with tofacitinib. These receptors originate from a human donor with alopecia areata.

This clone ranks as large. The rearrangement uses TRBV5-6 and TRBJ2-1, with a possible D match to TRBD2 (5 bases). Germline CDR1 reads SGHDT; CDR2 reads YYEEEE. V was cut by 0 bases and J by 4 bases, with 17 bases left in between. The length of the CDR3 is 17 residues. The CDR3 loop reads CASSLARSRVKYNEQFF. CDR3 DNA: TGTGCCAGCAGCTTGGCCAGATCGCGGGTTAAATACAATGAGCAGTTCTTC.

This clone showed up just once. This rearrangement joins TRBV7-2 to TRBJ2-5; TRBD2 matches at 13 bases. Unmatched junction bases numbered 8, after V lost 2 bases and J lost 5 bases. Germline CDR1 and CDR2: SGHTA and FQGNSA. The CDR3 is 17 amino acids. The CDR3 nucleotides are TGTGCCAGCAGCTTAACTAGCGGGGGGGCAAAGGTGGAGACCCAGTACTTC. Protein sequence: CASSLTSGGAKVETQYF.

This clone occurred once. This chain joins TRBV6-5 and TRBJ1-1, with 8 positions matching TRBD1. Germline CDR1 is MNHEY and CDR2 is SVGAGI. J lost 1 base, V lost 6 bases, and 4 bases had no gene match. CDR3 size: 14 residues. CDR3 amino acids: CASSPGTGNTEAFF. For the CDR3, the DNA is TGTGCCAGCAGCCCTGGGACAGGGAACACTGAAGCTTTCTTT.

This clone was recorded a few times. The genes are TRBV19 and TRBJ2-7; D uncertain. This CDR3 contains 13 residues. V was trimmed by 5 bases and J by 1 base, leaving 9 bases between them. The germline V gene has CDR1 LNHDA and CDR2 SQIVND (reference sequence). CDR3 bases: TGTGCCAGTAGTCCCGGGCGGTCCTACGAGCAGTACTTC. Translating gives CASSPGRSYEQYF. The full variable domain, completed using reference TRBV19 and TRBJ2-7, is DGGITQSPKYLFRKEGQNVTLSCEQNLNHDAMYWYRQDPGQGLRLIYYSQIVNDFQKGDIAEGYSVSREKKESFPLTVTSAQKNPTAFYLCASSPGRSYEQYFGPGTRLTVT.

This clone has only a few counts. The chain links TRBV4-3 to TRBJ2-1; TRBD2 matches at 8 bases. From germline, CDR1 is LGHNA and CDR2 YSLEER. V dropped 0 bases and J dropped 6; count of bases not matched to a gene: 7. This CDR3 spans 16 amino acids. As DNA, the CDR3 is TGCGCCAGCAGCCAAGAGGTCAGCGGGAGTGTCAATGAGCAGTTCTTC. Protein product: CASSQEVSGSVNEQFF.

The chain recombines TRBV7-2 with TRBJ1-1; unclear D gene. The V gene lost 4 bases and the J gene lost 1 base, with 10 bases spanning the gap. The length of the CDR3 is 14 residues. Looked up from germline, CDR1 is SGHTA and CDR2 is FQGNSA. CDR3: CASSYRGQNTEAFF. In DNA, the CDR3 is TGTGCCAGCAGCTATAGAGGGCAGAACACTGAAGCTTTCTTT. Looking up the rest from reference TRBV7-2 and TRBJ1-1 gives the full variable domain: GAGVSQSPSNKVTEKGKDVELRCDPISGHTALYWYRQSLGQGLEFLIYFQGNSAPDKSGLPSDRFSAERTGGSVSTLTIQRTQQEDSAVYLCASSYRGQNTEAFFGQGTRLTVV.

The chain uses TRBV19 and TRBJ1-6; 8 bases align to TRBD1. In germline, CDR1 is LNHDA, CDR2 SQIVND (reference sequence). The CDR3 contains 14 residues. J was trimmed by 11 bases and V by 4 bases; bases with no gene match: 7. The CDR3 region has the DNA TGTGCCAGTAGTACACAGGGGGATAGGACACCCCTCCACTTT. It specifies CASSTQGDRTPLHF.

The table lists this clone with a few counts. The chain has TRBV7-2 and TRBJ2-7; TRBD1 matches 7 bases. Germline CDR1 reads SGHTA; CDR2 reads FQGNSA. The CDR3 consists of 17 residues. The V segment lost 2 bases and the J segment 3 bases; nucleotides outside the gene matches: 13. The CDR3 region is CASSLSSSRDRDYEQYF. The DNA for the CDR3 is TGTGCCAGCAGCTTATCCTCATCCCGGGACAGAGACTACGAGCAGTACTTC.

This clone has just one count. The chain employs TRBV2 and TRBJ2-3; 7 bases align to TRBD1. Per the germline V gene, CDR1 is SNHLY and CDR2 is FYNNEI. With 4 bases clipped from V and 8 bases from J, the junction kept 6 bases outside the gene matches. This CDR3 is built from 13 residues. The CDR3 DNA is TGTGCCAGCAGTGGACAGGGAATCGGTACGCAGTATTTT. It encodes CASSGQGIGTQYF.

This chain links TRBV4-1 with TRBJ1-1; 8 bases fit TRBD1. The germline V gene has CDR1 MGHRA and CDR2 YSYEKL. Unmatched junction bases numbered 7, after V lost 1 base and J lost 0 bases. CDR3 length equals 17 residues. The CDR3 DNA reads TGCGCCAGCAGCCAAGTTCGGGCAGGGGGCCTGAACACTGAAGCTTTCTTT. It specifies CASSQVRAGGLNTEAFF.

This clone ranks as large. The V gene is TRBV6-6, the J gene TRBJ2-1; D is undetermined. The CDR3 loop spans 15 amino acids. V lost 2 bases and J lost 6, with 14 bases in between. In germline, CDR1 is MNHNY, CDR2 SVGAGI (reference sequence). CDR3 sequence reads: CASSYPPGYGNEQFF. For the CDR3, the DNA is TGTGCCAGCAGTTACCCTCCAGGATACGGCAATGAGCAGTTCTTC.

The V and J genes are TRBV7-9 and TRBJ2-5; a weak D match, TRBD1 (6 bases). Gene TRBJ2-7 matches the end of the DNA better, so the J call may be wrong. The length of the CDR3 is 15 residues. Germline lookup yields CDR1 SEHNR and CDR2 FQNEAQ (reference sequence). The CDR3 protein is CASSRSDRFPYEQYF. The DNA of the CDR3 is TGTGCCAGCAGCCGATCCGACAGGTTCCCCTACGAGCAGTACTTC.

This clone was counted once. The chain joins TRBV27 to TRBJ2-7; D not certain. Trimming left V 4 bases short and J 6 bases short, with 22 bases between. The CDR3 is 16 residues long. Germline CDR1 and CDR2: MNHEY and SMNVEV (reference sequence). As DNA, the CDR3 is TGTGCCAGCAGTTATACCCGACCCCCACATGCCTTCGAGCAGTACTTC. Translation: CASSYTRPPHAFEQYF.

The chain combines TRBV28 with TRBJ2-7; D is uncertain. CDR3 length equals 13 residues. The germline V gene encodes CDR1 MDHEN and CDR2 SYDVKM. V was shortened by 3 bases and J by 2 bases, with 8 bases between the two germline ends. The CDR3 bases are TGTGCCAGCAGTTTGAGAGAGGCCTACGAGCAGTACTTC. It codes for CASSLREAYEQYF. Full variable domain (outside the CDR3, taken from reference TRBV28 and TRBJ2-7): DVKVTQSSRYLVKRTGEKVFLECVQDMDHENMFWYRQDPGLGLRLIYFSYDVKMKEKGDIPEGYSVSREKKERFSLILESASTNQTSMYLCASSLREAYEQYFGPGTRLTVT.

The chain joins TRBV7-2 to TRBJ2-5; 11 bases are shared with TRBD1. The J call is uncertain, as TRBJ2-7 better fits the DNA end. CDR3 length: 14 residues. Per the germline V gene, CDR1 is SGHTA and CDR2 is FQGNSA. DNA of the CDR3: TGTGCCAGCAGCCCACCCGGACAGGGGGCCGAGCAGTACTTC. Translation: CASSPPGQGAEQYF.

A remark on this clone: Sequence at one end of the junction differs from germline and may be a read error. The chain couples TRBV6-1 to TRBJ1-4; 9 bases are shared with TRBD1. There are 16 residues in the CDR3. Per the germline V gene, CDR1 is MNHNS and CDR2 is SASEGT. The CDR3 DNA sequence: TGTGCCAGCAATGAAGCGGAGGGACAGGGAGGCGAAAAACTGTTTTTT. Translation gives CASNEAEGQGGEKLFF.

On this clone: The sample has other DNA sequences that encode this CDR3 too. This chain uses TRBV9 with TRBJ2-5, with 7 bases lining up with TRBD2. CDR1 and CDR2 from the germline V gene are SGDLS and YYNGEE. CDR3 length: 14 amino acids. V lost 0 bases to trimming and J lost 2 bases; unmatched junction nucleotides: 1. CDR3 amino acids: CASSVGGGQETQYF. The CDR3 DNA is TGTGCCAGCAGCGTAGGGGGGGGTCAAGAGACCCAGTACTTC.